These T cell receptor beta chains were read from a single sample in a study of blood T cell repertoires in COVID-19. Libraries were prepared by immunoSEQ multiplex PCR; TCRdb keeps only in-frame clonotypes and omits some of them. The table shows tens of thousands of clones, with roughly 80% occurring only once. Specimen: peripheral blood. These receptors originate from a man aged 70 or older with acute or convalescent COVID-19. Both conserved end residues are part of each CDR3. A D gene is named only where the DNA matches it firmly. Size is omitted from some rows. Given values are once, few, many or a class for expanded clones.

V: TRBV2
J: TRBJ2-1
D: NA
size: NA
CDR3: CASSDPTSYNEQFF
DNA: TGTGCCAGCAGTGACCCGACTAGCTACAATGAGCAGTTCTTC

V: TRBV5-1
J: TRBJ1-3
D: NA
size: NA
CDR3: CASSFNPSSGRAGNTIYF
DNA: TGCGCCAGCAGCTTCAACCCGTCCTCGGGCAGGGCCGGAAACACCATATATTTT

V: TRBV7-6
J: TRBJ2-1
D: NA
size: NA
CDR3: CASSSPPSNEQFF
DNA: TGTGCCAGCAGCTCCCCACCTAGCAATGAGCAGTTCTTC

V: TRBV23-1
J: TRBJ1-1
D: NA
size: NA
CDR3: CASRPGRGNTEAFF
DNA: TGCGCCAGCAGACCAGGGAGGGGGAACACTGAAGCTTTCTTT

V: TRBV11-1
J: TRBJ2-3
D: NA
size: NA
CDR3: CASSFSRSSTDTQYF
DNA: TGTGCCAGCAGCTTTTCTAGGTCTAGCACAGATACGCAGTATTTT

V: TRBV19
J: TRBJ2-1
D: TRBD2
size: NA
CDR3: CASSIKGLISGTSGDYNEQFF
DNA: TGTGCCAGTAGTATCAAAGGCCTGATCTCCGGGACTAGCGGGGACTACAATGAGCAGTTCTTC

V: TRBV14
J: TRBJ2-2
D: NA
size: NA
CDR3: CASSHLINTGELFF
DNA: TGTGCCAGCAGCCATCTAATCAACACCGGGGAGCTGTTTTTT

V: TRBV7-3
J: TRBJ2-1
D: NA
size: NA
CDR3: CASSPGAGSIYEQFF
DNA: TGTGCCAGCAGCCCTGGGGCGGGAAGTATATATGAGCAGTTCTTC

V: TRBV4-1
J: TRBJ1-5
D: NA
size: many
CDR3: CASSPTFGTSNQPQHF
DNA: TGCGCCAGCAGCCCCACGTTTGGGACAAGCAATCAGCCCCAGCATTTT

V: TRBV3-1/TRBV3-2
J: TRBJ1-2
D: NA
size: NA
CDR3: CASSLRQGPNYGYTF
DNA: TGTGCCAGCAGCCTCCGGCAGGGGCCTAACTATGGCTACACCTTC

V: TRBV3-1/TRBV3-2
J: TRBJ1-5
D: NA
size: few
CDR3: CASSQGPNSPHF
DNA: TGTGCCAGCAGCCAAGGGCCTAATAGCCCGCATTTT

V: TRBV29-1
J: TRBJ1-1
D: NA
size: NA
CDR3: CSVRDTEAFF
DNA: TGCAGCGTACGGGACACTGAAGCTTTCTTT

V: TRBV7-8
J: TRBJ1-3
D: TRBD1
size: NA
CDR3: CASSHRDRGPGGNTIYF
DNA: TGTGCCAGCAGCCACCGGGACAGGGGGCCTGGAGGAAACACCATATATTTT

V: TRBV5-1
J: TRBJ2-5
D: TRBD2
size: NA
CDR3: CASSPVGGGRETQYF
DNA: TGCGCCAGCAGCCCGGTCGGGGGAGGGAGAGAGACCCAGTACTTC

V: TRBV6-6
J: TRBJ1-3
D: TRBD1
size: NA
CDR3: CASSYLQGTGNTIYF
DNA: TGTGCCAGCAGTTACCTACAGGGGACTGGAAACACCATATATTTT

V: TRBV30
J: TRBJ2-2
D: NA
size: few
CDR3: CASGGDSSYTGELFF
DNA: TGTGCCTCGGGGGGGGACAGCTCCTACACCGGGGAGCTGTTTTTT

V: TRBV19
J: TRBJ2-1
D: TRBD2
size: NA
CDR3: CATRTSAYNEQFF
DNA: TGTGCCACCCGGACTAGCGCCTACAATGAGCAGTTCTTC

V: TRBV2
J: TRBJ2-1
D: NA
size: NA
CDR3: CASRGRDFYNEQFF
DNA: TGTGCCAGCAGGGGCCGGGACTTCTACAATGAGCAGTTCTTC

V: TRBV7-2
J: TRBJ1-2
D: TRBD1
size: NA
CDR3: CASSLRTPGGYGYTF
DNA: TGTGCCAGCAGCTTACGAACCCCAGGGGGCTATGGCTACACCTTC

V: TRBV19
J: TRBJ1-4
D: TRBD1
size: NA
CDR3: CASSLTGGKYEKLFF
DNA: TGTGCCAGTAGCCTGACAGGGGGCAAATATGAAAAACTGTTTTTT

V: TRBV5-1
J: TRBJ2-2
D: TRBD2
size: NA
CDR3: CASSSGLAATGELFF
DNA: TGCGCCAGCAGCTCGGGACTAGCGGCGACCGGGGAGCTGTTTTTT

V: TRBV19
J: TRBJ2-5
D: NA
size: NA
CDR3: CASSRASEETQYF
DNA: TGTGCCAGTAGTAGGGCTAGCGAAGAGACCCAGTACTTC

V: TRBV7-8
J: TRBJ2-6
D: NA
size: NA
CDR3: CASSLVGGAGANVLTF
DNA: TGTGCCAGCAGCTTAGTTGGAGGGGCTGGGGCCAACGTCCTGACTTTC

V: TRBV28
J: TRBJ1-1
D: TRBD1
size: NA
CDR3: CASSLPRTGGTEAFF
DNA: TGTGCCAGCAGTTTACCACGGACAGGGGGCACTGAAGCTTTCTTT

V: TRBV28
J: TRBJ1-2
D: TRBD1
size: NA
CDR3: CASSPGQANTF
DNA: TGTGCCAGCAGCCCGGGACAGGCTAACACCTTC

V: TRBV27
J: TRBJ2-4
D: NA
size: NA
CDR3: CASSEQPNIQYF
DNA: TGTGCCAGCAGTGAACAGCCAAACATTCAGTACTTC

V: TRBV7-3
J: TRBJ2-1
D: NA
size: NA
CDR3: CASSLIPSGEQFF
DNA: TGTGCCAGCAGCTTAATTCCGTCCGGTGAGCAGTTCTTC

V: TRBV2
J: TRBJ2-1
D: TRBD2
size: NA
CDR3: CASIAAAGGDNNEQFF
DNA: TGTGCCAGCATAGCCGCGGCGGGAGGGGACAACAATGAGCAGTTCTTC

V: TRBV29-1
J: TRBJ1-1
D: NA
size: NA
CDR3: CSVGQAPNTEAFF
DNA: TGCAGCGTTGGACAGGCCCCGAACACTGAAGCTTTCTTT

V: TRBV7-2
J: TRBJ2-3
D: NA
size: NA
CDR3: CASSLAVGSGDTQYF
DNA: TGTGCCAGCAGCTTAGCGGTGGGTTCAGGAGATACGCAGTATTTT

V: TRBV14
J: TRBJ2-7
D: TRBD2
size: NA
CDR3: CASSQASGQTYEQYF
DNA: TGTGCCAGCAGCCAAGCTAGCGGGCAAACCTACGAGCAGTACTTC

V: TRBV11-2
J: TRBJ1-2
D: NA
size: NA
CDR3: CASSLGHYTNYGYTF
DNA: TGTGCCAGCAGCTTAGGGCACTACACAAACTATGGCTACACCTTC

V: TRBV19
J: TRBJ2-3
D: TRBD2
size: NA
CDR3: CASSMAGGPHTQYF
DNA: TGTGCCAGTAGTATGGCGGGAGGGCCCCATACGCAGTATTTT

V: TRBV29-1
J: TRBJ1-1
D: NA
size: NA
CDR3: CSVEGTQNTEAFF
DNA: TGCAGCGTTGAAGGGACACAGAACACTGAAGCTTTCTTT

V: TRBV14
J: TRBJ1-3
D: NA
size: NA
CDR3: CASSQVRENTIYF
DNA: TGTGCCAGCAGCCAAGTAAGGGAGAACACCATATATTTT

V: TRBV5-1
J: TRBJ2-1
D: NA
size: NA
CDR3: CASSSERGTAFYNEQFF
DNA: TGCGCCAGCAGCTCTGAGAGGGGGACGGCTTTTTACAATGAGCAGTTCTTC

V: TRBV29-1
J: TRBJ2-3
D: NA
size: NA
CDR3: CSVQKAGSTDTQYF
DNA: TGCAGCGTTCAGAAGGCGGGTAGCACAGATACGCAGTATTTT

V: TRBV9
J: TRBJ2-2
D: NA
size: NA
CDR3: CASSPLGGTGELFF
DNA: TGTGCCAGCAGCCCCCTCGGGGGCACCGGGGAGCTGTTTTTT

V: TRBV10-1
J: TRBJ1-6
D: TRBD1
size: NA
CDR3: CASSAGQGNSPLHF
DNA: TGCGCCAGCAGTGCCGGACAGGGAAATTCACCCCTCCACTTT

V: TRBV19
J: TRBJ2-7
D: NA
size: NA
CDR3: CASSNSDSPTYEQYF
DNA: TGTGCCAGTAGTAACTCGGACAGTCCAACCTACGAGCAGTACTTC

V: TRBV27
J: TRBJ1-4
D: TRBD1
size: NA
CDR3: CASSPGTGFEKLFF
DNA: TGTGCCAGCAGTCCCGGGACAGGGTTCGAAAAACTGTTTTTT

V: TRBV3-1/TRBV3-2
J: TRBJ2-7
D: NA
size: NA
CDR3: CASSQSTYSYEQYF
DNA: TGTGCCAGCAGCCAATCCACCTATTCCTACGAGCAGTACTTC

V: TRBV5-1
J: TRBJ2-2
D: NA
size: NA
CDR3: CASSLSLSYTGELFF
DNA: TGCGCCAGCAGCTTGTCACTTAGCTACACCGGGGAGCTGTTTTTT

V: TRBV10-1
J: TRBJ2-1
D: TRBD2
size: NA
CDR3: CASRKGTSGNNEQFF
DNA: TGCGCCAGCAGGAAGGGGACTAGCGGCAACAATGAGCAGTTCTTC

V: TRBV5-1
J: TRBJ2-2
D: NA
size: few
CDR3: CASNTLGVNTGELFF
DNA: TGCGCCAGCAACACTCTCGGGGTGAACACCGGGGAGCTGTTTTTT

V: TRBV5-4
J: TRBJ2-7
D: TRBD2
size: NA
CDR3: CASSRGLAGIYEQYF
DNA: TGTGCCAGCAGCCGCGGACTAGCGGGCATCTACGAGCAGTACTTC

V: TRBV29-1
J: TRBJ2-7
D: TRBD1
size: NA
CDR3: CSVRSRTGRLSYEQYF
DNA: TGCAGCGTTAGGTCTCGGACAGGGAGGCTTTCCTACGAGCAGTACTTC

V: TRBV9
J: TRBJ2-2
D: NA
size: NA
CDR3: CASSVGSGSGELFF
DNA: TGTGCCAGCAGCGTGGGTTCGGGGAGCGGGGAGCTGTTTTTT

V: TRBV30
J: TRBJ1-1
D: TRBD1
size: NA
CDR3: CAWGDSYTEAFF
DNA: TGTGCCTGGGGGGACAGCTACACTGAAGCTTTCTTT

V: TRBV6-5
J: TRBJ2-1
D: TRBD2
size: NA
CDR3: CASTFSGNNEQFF
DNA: TGTGCCAGCACCTTTAGCGGGAACAATGAGCAGTTCTTC

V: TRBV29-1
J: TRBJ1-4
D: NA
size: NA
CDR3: CSVRQGTTNEKLFF
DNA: TGCAGCGTTCGTCAGGGCACAACTAATGAAAAACTGTTTTTT

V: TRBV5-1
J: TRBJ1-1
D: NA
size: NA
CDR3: CASSPLTGNTEAFF
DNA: TGCGCCAGCAGCCCGCTCACAGGGAACACTGAAGCTTTCTTT

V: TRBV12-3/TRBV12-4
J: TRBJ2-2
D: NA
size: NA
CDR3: CASSRPGAGELFF
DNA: TGTGCCAGCAGTCGGCCCGGGGCCGGGGAGCTGTTTTTT

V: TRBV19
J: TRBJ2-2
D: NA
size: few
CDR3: CATRFQNTGELFF
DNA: TGTGCCACCAGATTTCAGAACACCGGGGAGCTGTTTTTT

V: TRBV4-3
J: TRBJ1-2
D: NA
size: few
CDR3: CASSQDRAEGSGYTF
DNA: TGCGCCAGCAGCCAAGATCGGGCTGAGGGTAGTGGCTACACCTTC